This TCR beta chain was captured by sequencing in a study of cytomegalovirus exposure and HLA in healthy donors. Study-level results: At a 0.05 false discovery rate, a later analysis found some 18,000 TCR beta sequences to be associated with HLA alleles.

The study ran its PCR with 60 Vbeta and 13 Jbeta primers. Assay: immunoSEQ multiplex PCR; the TCRdb copy retains only in-frame clones and omits some. The sample has some 57,000 clones; 70% to 80% are singletons. A word on this clone: Its antigen is currently unknown.

The CDR3 contains 15 residues. Germline lookup yields CDR1 KGHSH and CDR2 LQKENI. The V and J ends lost 0 bases and 0 bases respectively, with 7 bases between them. This clonotype was sampled from a woman aged 60 to 75 in good health and CMV-seropositive. The genes are TRBV18 and TRBJ2-3; no clear D. The sequencing sample was made of PBMCs. CDR3 sequence: CASSPPGRSTDTQYF. The DNA for the CDR3 is TGTGCCAGCTCACCACCGGGCAGAAGCACAGATACGCAGTATTTT.